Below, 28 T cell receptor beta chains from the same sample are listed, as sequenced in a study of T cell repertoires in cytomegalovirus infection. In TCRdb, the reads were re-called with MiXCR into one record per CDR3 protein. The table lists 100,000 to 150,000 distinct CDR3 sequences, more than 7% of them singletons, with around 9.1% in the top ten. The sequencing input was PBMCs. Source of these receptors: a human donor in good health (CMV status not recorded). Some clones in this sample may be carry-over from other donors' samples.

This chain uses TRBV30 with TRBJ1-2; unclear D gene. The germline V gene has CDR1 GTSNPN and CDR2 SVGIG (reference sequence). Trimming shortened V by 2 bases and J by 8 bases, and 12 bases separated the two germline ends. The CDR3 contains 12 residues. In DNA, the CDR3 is TGTGCCTGGAGTTTGGGAAACAGCGGCTACACCTTC. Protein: CAWSLGNSGYTF.

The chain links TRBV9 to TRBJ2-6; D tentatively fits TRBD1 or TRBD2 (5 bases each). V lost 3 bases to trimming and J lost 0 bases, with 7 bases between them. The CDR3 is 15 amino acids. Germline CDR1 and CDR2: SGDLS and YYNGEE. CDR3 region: CASSGGSSGANVLTF. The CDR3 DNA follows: TGTGCCAGCAGCGGGGGGAGCTCTGGGGCCAACGTCCTGACTTTC.

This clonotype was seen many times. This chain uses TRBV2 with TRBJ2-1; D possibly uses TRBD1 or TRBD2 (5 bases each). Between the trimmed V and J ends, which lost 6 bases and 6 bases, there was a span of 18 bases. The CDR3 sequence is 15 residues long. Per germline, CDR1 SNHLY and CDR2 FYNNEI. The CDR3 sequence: CASRQGGTRGNEQFF. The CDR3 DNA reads TGTGCCAGCAGGCAGGGTGGGACCCGAGGCAATGAGCAGTTCTTC.

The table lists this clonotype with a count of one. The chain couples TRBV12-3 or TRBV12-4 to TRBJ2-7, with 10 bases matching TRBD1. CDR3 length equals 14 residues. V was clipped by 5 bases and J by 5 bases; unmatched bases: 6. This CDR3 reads CASSLRQGANEQYF. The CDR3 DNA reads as TGTGCCAGCAGTCTTCGACAGGGGGCGAACGAGCAGTACTTC.

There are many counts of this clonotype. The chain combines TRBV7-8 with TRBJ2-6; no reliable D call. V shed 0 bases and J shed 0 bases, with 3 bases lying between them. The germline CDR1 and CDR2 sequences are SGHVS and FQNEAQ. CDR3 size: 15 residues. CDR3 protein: CASSLAVSGANVLTF. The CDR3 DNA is TGTGCCAGCAGCTTAGCGGTCTCTGGGGCCAACGTCCTGACTTTC.

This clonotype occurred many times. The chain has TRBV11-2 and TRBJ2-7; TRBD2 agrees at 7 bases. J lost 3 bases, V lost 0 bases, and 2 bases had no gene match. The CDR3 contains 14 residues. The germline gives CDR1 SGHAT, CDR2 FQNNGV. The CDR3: CASSLEGGYYEQYF. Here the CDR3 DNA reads TGTGCCAGCAGCTTAGAGGGGGGGTACTACGAGCAGTACTTC.

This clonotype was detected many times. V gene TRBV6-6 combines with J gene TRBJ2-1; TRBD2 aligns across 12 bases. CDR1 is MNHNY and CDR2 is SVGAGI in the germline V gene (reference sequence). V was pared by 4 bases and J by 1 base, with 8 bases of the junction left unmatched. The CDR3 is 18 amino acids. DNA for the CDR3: TGTGCCAGCAGTTCACCCCCCGGACTAGCGGGGTCCTACAATGAGCAGTTCTTC. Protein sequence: CASSSPPGLAGSYNEQFF.

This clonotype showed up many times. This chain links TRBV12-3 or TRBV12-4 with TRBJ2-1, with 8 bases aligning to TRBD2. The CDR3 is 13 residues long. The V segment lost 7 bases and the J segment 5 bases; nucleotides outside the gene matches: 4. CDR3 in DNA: TGTGCCAGCAATCGGGGGGGCGACAATGAGCAGTTCTTC. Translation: CASNRGGDNEQFF.

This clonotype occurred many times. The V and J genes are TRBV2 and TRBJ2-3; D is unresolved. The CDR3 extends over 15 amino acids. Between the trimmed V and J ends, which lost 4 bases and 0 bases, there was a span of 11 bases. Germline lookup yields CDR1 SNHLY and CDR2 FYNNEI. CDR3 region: CASSVGIRSTDTQYF. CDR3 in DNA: TGTGCCAGCAGTGTTGGGATTCGTAGCACAGATACGCAGTATTTT.

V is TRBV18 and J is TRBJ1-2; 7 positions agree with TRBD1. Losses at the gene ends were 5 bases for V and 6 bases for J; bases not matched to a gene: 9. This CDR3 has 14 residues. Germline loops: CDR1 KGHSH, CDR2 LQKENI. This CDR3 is CASSLGQKVNGYTF. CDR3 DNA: TGTGCCAGCTCATTGGGACAGAAGGTCAATGGCTACACCTTC.

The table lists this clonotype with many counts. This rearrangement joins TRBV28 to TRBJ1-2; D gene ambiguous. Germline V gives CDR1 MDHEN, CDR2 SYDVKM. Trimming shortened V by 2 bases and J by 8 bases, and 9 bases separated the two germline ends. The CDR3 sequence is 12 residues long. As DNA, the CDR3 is TGTGCCAGCAGTTTAATGGTGAGCGGCTACACCTTC. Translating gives CASSLMVSGYTF.

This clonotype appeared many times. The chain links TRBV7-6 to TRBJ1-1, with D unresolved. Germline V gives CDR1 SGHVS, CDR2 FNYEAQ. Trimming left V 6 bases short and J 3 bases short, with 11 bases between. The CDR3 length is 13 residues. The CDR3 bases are TGTGCCAGCAGTTGGTCTAGGGACACTGAAGCTTTCTTT. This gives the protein CASSWSRDTEAFF.

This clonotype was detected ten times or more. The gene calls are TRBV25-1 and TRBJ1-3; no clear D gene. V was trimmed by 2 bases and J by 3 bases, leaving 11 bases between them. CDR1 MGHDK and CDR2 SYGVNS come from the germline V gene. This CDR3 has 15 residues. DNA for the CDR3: TGTGCCAGCAGTGAAAATCGGGGAGATGGAAACACCATATATTTT. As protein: CASSENRGDGNTIYF. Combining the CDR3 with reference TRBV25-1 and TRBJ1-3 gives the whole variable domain EADIYQTPRYLVIGTGKKITLECSQTMGHDKMYWYQQDPGMELHLIHYSYGVNSTEKGDLSSESTVSRIRTEHFPLTLESARPSHTSQYLCASSENRGDGNTIYFGEGSWLTVV.

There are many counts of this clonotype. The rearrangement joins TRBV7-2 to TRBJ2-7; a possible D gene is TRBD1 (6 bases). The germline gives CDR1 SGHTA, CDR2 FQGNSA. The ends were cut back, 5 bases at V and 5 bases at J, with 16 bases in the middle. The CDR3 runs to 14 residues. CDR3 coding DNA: TGTGCCAGCAGCCAATGGACAGAGTCCCACGAGCAGTACTTC. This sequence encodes CASSQWTESHEQYF.

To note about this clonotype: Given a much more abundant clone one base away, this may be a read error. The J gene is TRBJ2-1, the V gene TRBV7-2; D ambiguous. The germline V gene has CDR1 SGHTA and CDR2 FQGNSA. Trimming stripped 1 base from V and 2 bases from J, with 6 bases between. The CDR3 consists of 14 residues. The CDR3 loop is CASSLGDTYNEQFF. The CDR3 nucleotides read TGTGCCAGCAGCTTAGGCGATACCTACAATGAGCAGTTCTTC.

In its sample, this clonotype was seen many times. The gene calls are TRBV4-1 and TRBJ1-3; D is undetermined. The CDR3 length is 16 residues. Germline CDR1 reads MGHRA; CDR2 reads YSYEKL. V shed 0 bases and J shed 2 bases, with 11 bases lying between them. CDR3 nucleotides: TGCGCCAGCAGCCAAGACGGGAGCCAGACTGGAAACACCATATATTTT. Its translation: CASSQDGSQTGNTIYF.

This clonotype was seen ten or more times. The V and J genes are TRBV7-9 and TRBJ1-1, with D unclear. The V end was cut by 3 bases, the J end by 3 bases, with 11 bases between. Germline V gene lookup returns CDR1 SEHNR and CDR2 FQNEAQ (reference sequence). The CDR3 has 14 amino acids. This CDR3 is CASSLDGYYTEAFF. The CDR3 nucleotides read TGTGCCAGCAGCTTGGACGGCTATTACACTGAAGCTTTCTTT. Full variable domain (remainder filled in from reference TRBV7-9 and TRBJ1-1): DTGVSQNPRHKITKRGQNVTFRCDPISEHNRLYWYRQTLGQGPEFLTYFQNEAQLEKSRLLSDRFSAERPKGSFSTLEIQRTEQGDSAMYLCASSLDGYYTEAFFGQGTRLTVV.

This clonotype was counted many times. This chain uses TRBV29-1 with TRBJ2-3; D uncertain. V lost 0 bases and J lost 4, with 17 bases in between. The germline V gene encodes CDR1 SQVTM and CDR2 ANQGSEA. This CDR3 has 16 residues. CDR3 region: CSVEDLYSHWADTQYF. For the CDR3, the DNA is TGCAGCGTTGAAGATCTGTACAGCCACTGGGCAGATACGCAGTATTTT.

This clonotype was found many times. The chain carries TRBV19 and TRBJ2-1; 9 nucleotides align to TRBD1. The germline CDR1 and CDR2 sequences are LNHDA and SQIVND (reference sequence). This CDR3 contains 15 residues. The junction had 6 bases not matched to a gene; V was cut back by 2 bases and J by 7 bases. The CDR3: CASSIPRQGGNEQFF. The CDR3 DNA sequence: TGTGCCAGTAGTATACCGCGACAGGGGGGGAATGAGCAGTTCTTC.

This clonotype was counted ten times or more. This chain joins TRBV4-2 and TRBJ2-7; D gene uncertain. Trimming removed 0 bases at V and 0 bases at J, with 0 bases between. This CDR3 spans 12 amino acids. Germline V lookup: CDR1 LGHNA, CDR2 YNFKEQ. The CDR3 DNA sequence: TGTGCCAGCAGCCAAGACTCCTACGAGCAGTACTTC. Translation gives CASSQDSYEQYF.

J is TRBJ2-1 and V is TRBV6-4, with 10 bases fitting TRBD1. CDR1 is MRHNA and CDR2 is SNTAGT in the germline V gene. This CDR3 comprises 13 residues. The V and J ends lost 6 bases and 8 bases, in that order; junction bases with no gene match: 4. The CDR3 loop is CASSPTGGDEQFF. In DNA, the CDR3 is TGTGCCAGCAGCCCGACAGGGGGCGATGAGCAGTTCTTC.

The CDR3 reads CASSMAQMNTEAFF. In DNA, the CDR3 is TGTGCCAGTAGTATGGCACAGATGAACACTGAAGCTTTCTTT. The chain employs TRBV19 and TRBJ1-1; no clear D. V was shortened by 3 bases and J by 0 bases, with 8 bases between the two germline ends. This CDR3 spans 14 amino acids. Germline V gene lookup returns CDR1 LNHDA and CDR2 SQIVND (reference sequence).

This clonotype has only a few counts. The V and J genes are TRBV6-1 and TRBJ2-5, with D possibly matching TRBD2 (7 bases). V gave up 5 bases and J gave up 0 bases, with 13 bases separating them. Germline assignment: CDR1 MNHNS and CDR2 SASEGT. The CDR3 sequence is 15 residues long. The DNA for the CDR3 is TGTGCCAGCAGTAGGGGGGGTCGGTACCAAGAGACCCAGTACTTC. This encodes CASSRGGRYQETQYF.

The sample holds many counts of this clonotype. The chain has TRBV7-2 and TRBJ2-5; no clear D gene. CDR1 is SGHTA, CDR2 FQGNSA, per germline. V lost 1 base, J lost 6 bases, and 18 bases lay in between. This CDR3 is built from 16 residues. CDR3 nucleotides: TGTGCCAGCAGCTTAGAGGGTCTTAGGCCTTTGAAGACCCAGTACTTC. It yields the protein CASSLEGLRPLKTQYF.

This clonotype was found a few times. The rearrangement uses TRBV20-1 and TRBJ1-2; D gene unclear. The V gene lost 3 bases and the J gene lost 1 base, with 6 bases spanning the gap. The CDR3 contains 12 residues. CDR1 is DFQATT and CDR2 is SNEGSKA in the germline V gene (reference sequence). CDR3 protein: CSASGSNYGYTF. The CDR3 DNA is TGCAGTGCTAGTGGCAGTAACTATGGCTACACCTTC.

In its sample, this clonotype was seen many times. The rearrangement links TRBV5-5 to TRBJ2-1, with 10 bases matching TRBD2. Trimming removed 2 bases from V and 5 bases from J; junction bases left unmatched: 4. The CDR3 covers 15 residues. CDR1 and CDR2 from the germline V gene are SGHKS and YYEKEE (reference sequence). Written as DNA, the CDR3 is TGTGCCAGCAGCTTCAGGCTAGCGGGGGACAATGAGCAGTTCTTC. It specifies CASSFRLAGDNEQFF.

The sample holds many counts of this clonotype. The CDR3 DNA is TGTGCCAGCAGCAGCGGGGGAAGTTCCTACGAGCAGTACTTC. Translating it yields CASSSGGSSYEQYF. The V call is TRBV7-3, the J call TRBJ2-7, with TRBD2 matching over 8 bases. Per the germline V gene, CDR1 is SGHTA and CDR2 is FQGTGA. The CDR3 is 14 amino acids. V trimming: 5 bases; J trimming: 1 base; junction bases outside the gene matches: 4.

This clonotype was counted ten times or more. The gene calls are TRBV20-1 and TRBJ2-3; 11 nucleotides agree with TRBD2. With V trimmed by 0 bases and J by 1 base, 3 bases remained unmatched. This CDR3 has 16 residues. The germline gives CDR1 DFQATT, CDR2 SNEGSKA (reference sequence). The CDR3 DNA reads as TGCAGTGCTAGAGATCCGACTAGCGGGGGCACAGATACGCAGTATTTT. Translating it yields CSARDPTSGGTDTQYF.